The 17 T cell receptor beta chains below all came from one sample that was sequenced in a study of persistence of HIV-infected CD4 T cells (dated by TCRdb to between 2020 and 2021). The immunoSEQ hsTCRB assay version 4, run in survey mode, was used to sequence TCRbeta repertoires from genomic DNA. In TCRdb, the immuneACCESS table is reduced to in-frame sequences with V and J assigned. These tables do not hold every clone; where another copy was compared, an unresolved V gene accounts for under half, and the others remain unexplained. Present in this sample are around 13,000 clones, around 68% of which were seen just once. Of the sample, about a sixth falls within the top ten clones. Reading the label with the study, this specimen's treatment or condition is: suppressive antiretroviral therapy. Lysates of CMV-infected fibroblasts at 9 to 10 ug/mL were used to stimulate the cells. Responding CD4+ T cells were sorted by upregulation of both CD40 ligand and CD69.

These receptors lack a known antigen. Sequences were derived from CD4+ T cells sorted from PBMCs after approximately 18-hour stimulation, sampled from a patient who received antiretroviral therapy. The meaning of the sample's cell subset or site label: CD40L+CD69+ CD4 T cells responding to CMV lysate. The source is an adult man with HIV who was CMV-seropositive.

This clone was counted only a few times. The rearrangement joins TRBV3-1 (or the pseudogene TRBV3-2) to TRBJ2-7; D gene uncertain. CDR1 and CDR2 from the germline V gene are LGHDT and YNNKEL (reference sequence). This CDR3 has 16 amino acids. The V and J ends lost 2 bases and 0 bases respectively, with 14 bases between them. CDR3 region: CASSQRPGPVSYEQYF. DNA of the CDR3: TGTGCCAGCAGCCAACGACCCGGGCCTGTCTCCTACGAGCAGTACTTC.

J is TRBJ1-3 and V is TRBV12-5; D is ambiguous. From germline, CDR1 is LGHNT and CDR2 FRNRAP. The CDR3 is 17 residues long. The V and J ends lost 0 bases and 6 bases respectively, with 18 bases between them. CDR3 sequence: CASGLVLRPGKENTIYF. The CDR3 DNA reads as TGTGCTAGTGGTTTGGTACTTCGCCCGGGGAAGGAAAACACCATATATTTT. Combining the CDR3 with reference TRBV12-5 and TRBJ1-3 gives the whole variable domain DARVTQTPRHKVTEMGQEVTMRCQPILGHNTVFWYRQTMMQGLELLAYFRNRAPLDDSGMPKDRFSAEMPDATLATLKIQPSEPRDSAVYFCASGLVLRPGKENTIYFGEGSWLTVV.

The rearrangement uses TRBV5-1 and TRBJ2-3; the match to TRBD2 covers 11 bases. CDR1 and CDR2 (germline): SGHRS, YFSETQ. V shed 4 bases, J shed 3 bases, and the junction held 10 bases outside the gene matches. The CDR3 has 17 residues. CDR3 DNA sequence: TGCGCCAGCAGCCCCAGGGCACTAGCGGGGGCGACAGATACGCAGTATTTT. This encodes CASSPRALAGATDTQYF. Full variable domain (outside the CDR3, taken from reference TRBV5-1 and TRBJ2-3): KAGVTQTPRYLIKTRGQQVTLSCSPISGHRSVSWYQQTPGQGLQFLFEYFSETQRNKGNFPGRFSGRQFSNSRSEMNVSTLELGDSALYLCASSPRALAGATDTQYFGPGTRLTVL.

The chain joins TRBV12-3 or TRBV12-4 to TRBJ1-6; no clear D gene. The CDR3 is 12 residues long. With 6 bases removed from V and 11 bases from J, the gap between germline ends came to 11 bases. The CDR3 region is CASSSATTPLHF. CDR3 sequence (DNA): TGTGCCAGCAGCTCAGCTACTACACCCCTCCACTTT.

The chain employs TRBV7-9 and TRBJ1-3, with TRBD1 matching over 7 bases. Germline trimming cut 2 bases from V and 2 bases from J; bases unmatched to any gene: 9. The CDR3 consists of 17 residues. CDR1 SEHNR and CDR2 FQNEAQ come from the germline V gene (reference sequence). CDR3 nucleotides: TGTGCCAGCAGCTTACGGCAACAGGGGTTGGCTGGAAACACCATATATTTT. It translates to CASSLRQQGLAGNTIYF.

The J gene is TRBJ2-7, the V gene TRBV18, with D hard to call. The V gene lost 3 bases and the J gene lost 4 bases, with 16 bases spanning the gap. From germline, CDR1 is KGHSH and CDR2 LQKENI. CDR3 length: 15 amino acids. The CDR3 loop is CASSPRADSDYEQYF. DNA of the CDR3: TGTGCCAGCTCACCCCGCGCGGATTCGGATTACGAGCAGTACTTC.

This clone is a singleton in its sample. The rearrangement links TRBV20-1 to TRBJ1-1; D is unresolved. Germline CDR1 reads DFQATT; CDR2 reads SNEGSKA (reference sequence). CDR3 length: 11 amino acids. Trimming shortened V by 6 bases and J by 2 bases, and 7 bases separated the two germline ends. The CDR3 DNA reads as TGCAGTGCCCCGACTAACACTGAAGCTTTCTTT. As protein: CSAPTNTEAFF.

This clone showed up just once. This chain joins TRBV15 and TRBJ2-1; 9 bases line up with TRBD2. The CDR3 extends over 15 amino acids. The germline CDR1 and CDR2 sequences are LNHNV and YYDKDF (reference sequence). With 7 bases clipped from V and 7 bases from J, the junction kept 11 bases outside the gene matches. CDR3 sequence (DNA): TGTGCCACCAAGATGGGCGGGGGGGCCCCGAATGAGCAGTTCTTC. Translated, it gives CATKMGGGAPNEQFF. Full variable domain (missing parts from reference TRBV15 and TRBJ2-1): DAMVIQNPRYQVTQFGKPVTLSCSQTLNHNVMYWYQQKSSQAPKLLFHYYDKDFNNEADTPDNFQSRRPNTSFCFLDIRSPGLGDTAMYLCATKMGGGAPNEQFFGPGTRLTVL.

V is TRBV7-2 and J is TRBJ2-1; 8 bases map to TRBD1. The CDR3 extends over 15 amino acids. V trimming: 5 bases; J trimming: 6 bases; junction bases outside the gene matches: 9. In germline, CDR1 is SGHTA, CDR2 FQGNSA. The CDR3 nucleotides read TGTGCCAGCAGCATAGGACAGGGCGTAGTCAATGAGCAGTTCTTC. This translates into CASSIGQGVVNEQFF.

The rearrangement links TRBV18 to TRBJ2-6; D may be TRBD1 or TRBD2 (5 bases each). This CDR3 contains 21 residues. CDR1 is KGHSH, CDR2 LQKENI, per germline. V was pared by 1 base and J by 0 bases, with 22 bases between. The CDR3 DNA reads as TGTGCCAGCTCACCACGGAGTTTGGGGACGGTAGGGATCTCTGGGGCCAACGTCCTGACTTTC. It specifies CASSPRSLGTVGISGANVLTF. Full variable domain (rest looked up from reference TRBV18 and TRBJ2-6): NAGVMQNPRHLVRRRGQEARLRCSPMKGHSHVYWYRQLPEEGLKFMVYLQKENIIDESGMPKERFSAEFPKEGPSILRIQQVVRGDSAAYFCASSPRSLGTVGISGANVLTFGAGSRLTVL.

The chain links TRBV5-1 to TRBJ2-4; D gene ambiguous. This CDR3 has 14 residues. Germline CDR1 reads SGHRS; CDR2 reads YFSETQ. The ends were cut back, 0 bases at V and 0 bases at J, with 4 bases in the middle. The CDR3 bases are TGCGCCAGCAGCTTGGAAGGAGCCAAAAACATTCAGTACTTC. Amino acid sequence: CASSLEGAKNIQYF.

This clone is medium-sized (0.01 to 0.1%) in the sample. The chain has TRBV6-5 and TRBJ1-2, with no clear D. Between the trimmed V and J ends, which lost 6 bases and 2 bases, there was a span of 10 bases. The CDR3 length is 13 residues. Germline loops: CDR1 MNHEY, CDR2 SVGAGI. CDR3 DNA sequence: TGTGCCAGCAGATTCGACGGCAACTATGGCTACACCTTC. As protein: CASRFDGNYGYTF.

A few counts support this clone. The chain carries TRBV7-9 and TRBJ2-5, with D unresolved. V was clipped by 4 bases and J by 5 bases, with 8 bases between them. The length of the CDR3 is 12 residues. The germline gives CDR1 SEHNR, CDR2 FQNEAQ (reference sequence). CDR3 sequence reads: CASSYNMETQYF. The CDR3 bases are TGTGCCAGCAGCTACAATATGGAGACCCAGTACTTC.

The chain links TRBV6-5 to TRBJ1-6; D is perhaps TRBD1 (5 bases). Per germline, CDR1 MNHEY and CDR2 SVGAGI. CDR3 length: 14 amino acids. The V end was cut by 6 bases, the J end by 10 bases, with 16 bases between. The CDR3 sequence is CASREISWGSPLHF. CDR3 sequence (DNA): TGTGCCAGCAGGGAGATATCCTGGGGCTCACCCCTCCACTTT.

The chain couples TRBV9 to TRBJ1-2; 8 bases map to TRBD1. Germline loops: CDR1 SGDLS, CDR2 YYNGEE. The V and J ends lost 4 bases and 7 bases, in that order; junction bases with no gene match: 6. The CDR3 runs 13 residues. CDR3 DNA: TGTGCCAGCAGCAAGCAGGGGGCCGGTGGCTACACCTTC. Protein: CASSKQGAGGYTF.

The CDR3 sequence is CATSDPRTGGASYGYTF. The CDR3 DNA reads as TGTGCCACCAGTGACCCTCGGACAGGGGGCGCAAGCTATGGCTACACCTTC. The chain links TRBV24-1 to TRBJ1-2; 11 bases line up with TRBD1. The CDR3 loop spans 17 amino acids. Germline V gene lookup returns CDR1 KGHDR and CDR2 SFDVKD. Unmatched junction bases numbered 10, after V lost 4 bases and J lost 4 bases.

The chain couples TRBV15 to TRBJ2-3; D gene unclear. The length of the CDR3 is 15 residues. The germline V gene encodes CDR1 LNHNV and CDR2 YYDKDF (reference sequence). Trimming removed 5 bases at V and 1 base at J, with 13 bases between. The CDR3, as DNA: TGTGCCACCAGCGGCATAAGGGCTGGCACAGATACGCAGTATTTT. As protein: CATSGIRAGTDTQYF.